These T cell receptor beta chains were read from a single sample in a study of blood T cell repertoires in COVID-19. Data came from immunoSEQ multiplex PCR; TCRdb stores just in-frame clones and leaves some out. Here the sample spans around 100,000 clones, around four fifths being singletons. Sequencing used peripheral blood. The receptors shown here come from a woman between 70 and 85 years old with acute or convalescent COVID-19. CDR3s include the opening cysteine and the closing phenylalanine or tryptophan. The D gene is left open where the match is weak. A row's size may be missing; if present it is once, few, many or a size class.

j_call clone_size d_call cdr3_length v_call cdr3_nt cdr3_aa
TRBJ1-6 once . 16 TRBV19 TGTGCCAGTAGTATCTCTTTCGGGACAACTAATTCACCCCTCCACTTT CASSISFGTTNSPLHF
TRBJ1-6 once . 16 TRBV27 TGTGCCAGCAGGCCAAGTTCAGGGACAAATAATTCACCCCTCCACTTT CASRPSSGTNNSPLHF
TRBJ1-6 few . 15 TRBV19 TGTGCCAGTAGTATCCAAGCCAGGGCTAATTCACCCCTCCACTTT CASSIQARANSPLHF
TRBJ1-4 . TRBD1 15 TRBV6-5 TGTGCCAGCAGTTACGGGAACAGGGGAGAAGAAAAACTGTTTTTT CASSYGNRGEEKLFF
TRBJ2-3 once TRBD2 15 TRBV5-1 TGCGCCAGCAGCTTCTCTAGCGGGGGGACAGATACGCAGTATTTT CASSFSSGGTDTQYF
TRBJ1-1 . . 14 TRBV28 TGTGCCAGCAGTCCAATAACCCAGGGTAATGAAGCTTTCTTT CASSPITQGNEAFF
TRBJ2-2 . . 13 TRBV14 TGTGCCAGCAGCCAAGATAGAACCGGGGAGCTGTTTTTT CASSQDRTGELFF
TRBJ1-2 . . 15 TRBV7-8 TGTGCCAGCAGCTCCTCCAGGGCAGGGGTCTATGGCTACACCTTC CASSSSRAGVYGYTF
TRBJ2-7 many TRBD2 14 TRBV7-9 TGTGCCAGCAGCGAGACGGTGGGAGGGAACGAGCAGTACTTC CASSETVGGNEQYF
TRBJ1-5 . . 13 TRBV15 TGTGCCACCAGCAGAGAACCGGGTCAGCCCCAGCATTTT CATSREPGQPQHF
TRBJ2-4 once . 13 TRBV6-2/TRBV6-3 TGTGCCAGCAGTTACCCTAGCCAAAACATTCAGTACTTC CASSYPSQNIQYF
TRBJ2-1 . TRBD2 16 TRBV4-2 TGTGCCAGCAGCCTTACTAGCGGGGGCCGTTACAATGAGCAGTTCTTC CASSLTSGGRYNEQFF
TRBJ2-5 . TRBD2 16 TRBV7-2 TGTGCCAGCAGCTTAGTTCTAGCGGGGGGCGAGGAGACCCAGTACTTC CASSLVLAGGEETQYF
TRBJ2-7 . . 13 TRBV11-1 TGTGCCAGCAGCTTGGAGAATCCCTACGAGCAGTACTTC CASSLENPYEQYF
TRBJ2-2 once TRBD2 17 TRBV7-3 TGTGCCAGCAGCTTCAGACTAGCGGGGGGTTCGACCGGGGAGCTGTTTTTT CASSFRLAGGSTGELFF
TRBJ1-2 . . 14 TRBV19 TGTGCCAGTATTTCCCGGGAAACTAACTATGGCTACACCTTC CASISRETNYGYTF
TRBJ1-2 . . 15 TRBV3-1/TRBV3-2 TGTGCCAGCAGACCCGAGTTTAGGGGGAACTATGGCTACACCTTC CASRPEFRGNYGYTF
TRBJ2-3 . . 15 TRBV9 TGTGCCAGCAGCCCAAGGCTAGCTAGCACAGATACGCAGTATTTT CASSPRLASTDTQYF
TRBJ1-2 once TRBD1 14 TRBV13 TGTGCCAGCAGCTCTTGGGACAGGAACTATGGCTACACCTTC CASSSWDRNYGYTF
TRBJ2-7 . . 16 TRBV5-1 TGCGCCAGCAGCCAGTCAAACAGGGCTGGAAGCTACGAGCAGTACTTC CASSQSNRAGSYEQYF
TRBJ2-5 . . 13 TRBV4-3 TGCGCCAGCAGCCAGGCTGTTGCCGAGACCCAGTACTTC CASSQAVAETQYF
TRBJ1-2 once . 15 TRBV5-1 TGCGCCAGCAGCCGGACCGACCCAGGGAACTATGGCTACACCTTC CASSRTDPGNYGYTF
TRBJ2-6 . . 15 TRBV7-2 TGTGCCAGCAAGTTCACGGTCTCCGGGGCCAACGTCCTGACTTTC CASKFTVSGANVLTF
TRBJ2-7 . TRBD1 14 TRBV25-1 TGTGCCAGCAGTGACGACAGGGTGGCCTACGAGCAGTACTTC CASSDDRVAYEQYF
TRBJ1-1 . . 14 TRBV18 TGTGCCAGCTCACCGGCAGGTTGGAACACTGAAGCTTTCTTT CASSPAGWNTEAFF
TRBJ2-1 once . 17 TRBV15 TGTGCCACCAGCCCTTCGGCGCCCCTAGGTTCCGGCAATGAGCAGTTCTTC CATSPSAPLGSGNEQFF
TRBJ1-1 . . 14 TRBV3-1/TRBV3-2 TGTGCCAGCAGCCCACAGGGTTTGGGCACTGAAGCTTTCTTT CASSPQGLGTEAFF
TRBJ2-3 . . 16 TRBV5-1 TGCGCCAGCAGCACGGAGGGACAGTCTAGCACAGATACGCAGTATTTT CASSTEGQSSTDTQYF
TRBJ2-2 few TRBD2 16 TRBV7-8 TGTGCCAGCAGCTGGACTAGCGGGGGGAACACCGGGGAGCTGTTTTTT CASSWTSGGNTGELFF
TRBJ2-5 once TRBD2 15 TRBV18 TGTGCCAGCTCCATAGCGGGGGGCATCGAAGAGACCCAGTACTTC CASSIAGGIEETQYF
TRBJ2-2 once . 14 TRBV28 TGTGCCAGCAGTTTAGGAGTGGCCACCGGGGAGCTGTTTTTT CASSLGVATGELFF
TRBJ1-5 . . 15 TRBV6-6 TGTGCCAGCAGGCCGACAGTGATGAGCAATCAGCCCCAGCATTTT CASRPTVMSNQPQHF
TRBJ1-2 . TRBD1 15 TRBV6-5 TGTGCCAGCAGTCCCTCCGGGACAGGGAGCTATGGCTACACCTTC CASSPSGTGSYGYTF
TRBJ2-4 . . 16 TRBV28 TGTGCCAGCAGTTCACCACAGGGTTCCGCCAAAAACATTCAGTACTTC CASSSPQGSAKNIQYF
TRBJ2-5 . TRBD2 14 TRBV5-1 TGCGCCAGCAGCTTGGCCGGGGGGGAGGAGACCCAGTACTTC CASSLAGGEETQYF
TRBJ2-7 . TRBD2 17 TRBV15 TGTGCCACCAGCAGAGAAAAATCTTTCCAGCGGGGGAACGAGCAGTACTTC CATSREKSFQRGNEQYF
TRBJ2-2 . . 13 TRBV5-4 TGTGCCAGCAGCTTGACAGATACCGGGGAGCTGTTTTTT CASSLTDTGELFF
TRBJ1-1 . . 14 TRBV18 TGTGCCAGCTCACGAGCGGGCGGCGGCACTGAAGCTTTCTTT CASSRAGGGTEAFF
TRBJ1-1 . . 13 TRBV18 TGTGCCAGCTCACGACTGGGGAACACTGAAGCTTTCTTT CASSRLGNTEAFF
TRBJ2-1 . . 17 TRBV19 TGTGCCAGTACTTTAGAAGCCGGACAGAGCTCCTACAATGAGCAGTTCTTC CASTLEAGQSSYNEQFF
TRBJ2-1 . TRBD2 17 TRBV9 TGTGCCAGCAGCTCTTCATTAGCGGGAAGCTCCTACAATGAGCAGTTCTTC CASSSSLAGSSYNEQFF
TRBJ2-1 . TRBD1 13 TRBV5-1 TGCGCCAGCAGCTGGAGGGGACAGGAGGAGCAGTTCTTC CASSWRGQEEQFF
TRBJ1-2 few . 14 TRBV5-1 TGCGCCAGCAGCTTGGATACAGCAGTCTATGGCTACACCTTC CASSLDTAVYGYTF
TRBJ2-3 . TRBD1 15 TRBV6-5 TGTGCCAGCAGCCGGGGACAGGGTGGCACAGATACGCAGTATTTT CASSRGQGGTDTQYF
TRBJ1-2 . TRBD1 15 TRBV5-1 TGCGCCAGCAGCTCTCCGGGACAGATTAACTATGGCTACACCTTC CASSSPGQINYGYTF
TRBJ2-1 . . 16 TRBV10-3 TGTGCCATCTCAGTCGGGCTAGCGTCCTCCTACAATGAGCAGTTCTTC CAISVGLASSYNEQFF
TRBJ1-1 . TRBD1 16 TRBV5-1 TGCGCCAGCAGCCTTGGACAGGGGGTATTAGACACTGAAGCTTTCTTT CASSLGQGVLDTEAFF
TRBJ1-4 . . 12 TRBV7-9 TGTGCCAGCAGCTTAAACTTAGAAAAACTGTTTTTT CASSLNLEKLFF